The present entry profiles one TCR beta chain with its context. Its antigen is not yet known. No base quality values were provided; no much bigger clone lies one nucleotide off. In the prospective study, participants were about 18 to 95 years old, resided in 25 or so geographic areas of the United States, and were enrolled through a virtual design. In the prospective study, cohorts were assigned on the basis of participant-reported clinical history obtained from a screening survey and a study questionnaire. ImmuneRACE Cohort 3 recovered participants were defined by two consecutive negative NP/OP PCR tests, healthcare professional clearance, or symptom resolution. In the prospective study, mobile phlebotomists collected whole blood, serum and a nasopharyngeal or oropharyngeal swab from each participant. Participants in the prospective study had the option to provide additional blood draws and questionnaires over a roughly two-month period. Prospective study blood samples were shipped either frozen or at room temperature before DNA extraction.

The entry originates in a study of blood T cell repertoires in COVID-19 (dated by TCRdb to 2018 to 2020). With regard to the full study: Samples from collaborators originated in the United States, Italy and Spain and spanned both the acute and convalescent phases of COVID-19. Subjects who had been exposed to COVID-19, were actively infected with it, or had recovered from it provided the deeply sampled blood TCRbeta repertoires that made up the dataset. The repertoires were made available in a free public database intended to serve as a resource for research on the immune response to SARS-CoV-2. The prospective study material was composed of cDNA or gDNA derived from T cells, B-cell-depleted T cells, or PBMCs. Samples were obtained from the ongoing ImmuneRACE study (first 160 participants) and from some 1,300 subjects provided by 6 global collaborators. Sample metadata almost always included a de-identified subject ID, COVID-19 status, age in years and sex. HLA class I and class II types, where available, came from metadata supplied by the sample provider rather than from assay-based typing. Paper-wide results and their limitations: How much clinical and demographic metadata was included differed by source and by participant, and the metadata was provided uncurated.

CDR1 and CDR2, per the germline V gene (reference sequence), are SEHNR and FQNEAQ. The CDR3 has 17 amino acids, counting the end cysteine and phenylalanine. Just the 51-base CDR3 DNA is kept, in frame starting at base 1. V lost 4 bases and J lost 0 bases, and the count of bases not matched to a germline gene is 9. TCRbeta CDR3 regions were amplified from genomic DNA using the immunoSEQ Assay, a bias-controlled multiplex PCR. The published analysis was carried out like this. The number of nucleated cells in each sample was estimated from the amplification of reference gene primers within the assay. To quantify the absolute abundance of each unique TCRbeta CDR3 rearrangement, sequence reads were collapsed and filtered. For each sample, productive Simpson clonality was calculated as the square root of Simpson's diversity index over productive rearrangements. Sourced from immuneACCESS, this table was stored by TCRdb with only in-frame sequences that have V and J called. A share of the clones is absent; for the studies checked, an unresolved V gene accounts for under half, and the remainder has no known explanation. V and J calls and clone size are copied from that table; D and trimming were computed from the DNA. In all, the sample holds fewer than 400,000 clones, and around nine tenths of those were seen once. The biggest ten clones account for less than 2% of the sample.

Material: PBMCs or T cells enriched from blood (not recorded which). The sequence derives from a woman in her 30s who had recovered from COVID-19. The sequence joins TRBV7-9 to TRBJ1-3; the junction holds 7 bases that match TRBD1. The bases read TGTGCCAGCAGCTCGAGGACAGGCCGATACTCTGGAAACACCATATATTTT. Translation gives CASSSRTGRYSGNTIYF.